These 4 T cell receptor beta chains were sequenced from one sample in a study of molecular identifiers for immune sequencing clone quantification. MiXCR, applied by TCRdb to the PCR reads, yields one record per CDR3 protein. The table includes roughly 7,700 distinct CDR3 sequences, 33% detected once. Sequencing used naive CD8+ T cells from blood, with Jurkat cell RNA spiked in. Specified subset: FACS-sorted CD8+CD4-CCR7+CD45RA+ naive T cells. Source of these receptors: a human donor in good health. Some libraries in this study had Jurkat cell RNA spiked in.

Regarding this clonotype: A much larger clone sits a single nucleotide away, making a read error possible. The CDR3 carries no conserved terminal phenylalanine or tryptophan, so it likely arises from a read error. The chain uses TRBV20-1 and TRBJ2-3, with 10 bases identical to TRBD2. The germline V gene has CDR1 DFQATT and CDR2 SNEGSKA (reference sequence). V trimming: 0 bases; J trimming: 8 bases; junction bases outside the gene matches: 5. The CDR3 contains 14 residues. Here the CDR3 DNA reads TGCAGTGCTAGAGATGGAGCGGGAGGGCTTACGCAGTATTTA. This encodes CSARDGAGGLTQYL.

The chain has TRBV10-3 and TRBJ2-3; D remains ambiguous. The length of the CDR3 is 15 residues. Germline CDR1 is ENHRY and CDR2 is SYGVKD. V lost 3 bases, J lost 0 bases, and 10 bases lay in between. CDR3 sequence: CAISDAETSTDTQYF. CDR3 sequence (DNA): TGTGCCATCAGTGATGCAGAGACTAGCACAGATACGCAGTATTTT.

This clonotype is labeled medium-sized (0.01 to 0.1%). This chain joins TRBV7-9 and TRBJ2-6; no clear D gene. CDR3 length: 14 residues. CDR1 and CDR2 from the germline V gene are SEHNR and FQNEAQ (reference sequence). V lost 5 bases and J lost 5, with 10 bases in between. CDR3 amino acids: CASSGRDRANVLTF. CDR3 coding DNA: TGTGCCAGCAGCGGTAGGGATAGGGCCAACGTCCTGACTTTC.

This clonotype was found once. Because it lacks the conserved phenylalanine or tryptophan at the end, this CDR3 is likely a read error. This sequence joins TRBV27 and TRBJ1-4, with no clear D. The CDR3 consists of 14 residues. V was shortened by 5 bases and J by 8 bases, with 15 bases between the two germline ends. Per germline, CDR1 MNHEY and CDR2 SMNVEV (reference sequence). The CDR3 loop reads CASSNSEGGEKLFL. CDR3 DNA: TGTGCCAGCAGTAATTCAGAAGGAGGGGAAAAACTGTTTTTA.